These T cell receptor beta chains were read from a single sample in a study of T-cell memory formation after mild COVID-19. MiXCR, run by TCRdb on the 5' RACE reads, gives a single entry per CDR3 protein. The data hold roughly 600,000 distinct CDR3 sequences, with 18% observed a single time. The specimen sequenced was PBMCs or a T cell subset sorted from them (not recorded which). All receptors come from an adult woman who had mild COVID-19 (a few samples of this study predate the infection). Cell type and time point are not known. Each CDR3 is given with its conserved first and last residue. The order of the fields is J gene, V gene, clone size, D gene, CDR3 DNA, CDR3 protein. D genes are given only for firm matches. The size field is filled for only some rows; it gives once, few, many or a size class.

TRBJ1-3	TRBV7-2	.	.	TGTGCCAGCAGCTTAGCCCAGGGCTTGCCTGGAAACACCATATATTTT	CASSLAQGLPGNTIYF
TRBJ2-2	TRBV3-1	few	.	TGTGCCAGCAGCCAAGATTACCAGCCCAGAAGGGCCGGGGAGCTGTTTTTT	CASSQDYQPRRAGELFF
TRBJ2-7	TRBV20-1	.	.	TGCAGTGCCGGCCTACAGGGGGGGAGGCTAAACGAGCAGTACTTC	CSAGLQGGRLNEQYF
TRBJ2-5	TRBV12-3/TRBV12-4	few	.	TGTGCCAGCAGTTTCCTGGAAGAGACCCAGTACTTC	CASSFLEETQYF
TRBJ2-3	TRBV20-1	few	.	TGCAGTGCCCTAGAGGGGGGGCGCACAGATACGCAGTATTTT	CSALEGGRTDTQYF
TRBJ1-5	TRBV5-1	.	TRBD1	TGCGCCAGCAGCCGGGGACAGGGTTTGGATCAGCCCCAGCATTTT	CASSRGQGLDQPQHF
TRBJ2-1	TRBV10-3	.	.	TGTGCCATCAGTGTGGGGGCAGCCTACAATGAGCAGTTCTTC	CAISVGAAYNEQFF
TRBJ1-6	TRBV12-3/TRBV12-4	.	TRBD1	TGTGCCAGCAGTCTATCAGGGGGCGTCTCCTATAATTCACCCCTCCACTTT	CASSLSGGVSYNSPLHF
TRBJ2-5	TRBV4-2	.	.	TGTGCCAGCAGCCAAGTTGAGCGGCAAGAGACCCAGTACTTC	CASSQVERQETQYF
TRBJ2-2	TRBV7-8	many	TRBD1	TGTGCCAGCGGGGAGACAGGGACCACCGGGGAGCTGTTTTTT	CASGETGTTGELFF
TRBJ2-7	TRBV18	few	.	TGTGCCAGCTCACCCTCCGGAATATACGAGCAGTACTTC	CASSPSGIYEQYF
TRBJ2-2	TRBV2	.	.	TGTGCCAGCAGGGCCAGGGGTTTAATTGAAAACACCGGGGAGCTGTTTTTT	CASRARGLIENTGELFF
TRBJ2-3	TRBV24-1	.	.	TGTGCCACCCTGGGTAGGGGGGGTAGCACAGATACGCAGTATTTT	CATLGRGGSTDTQYF
TRBJ2-7	TRBV15	few	.	TGTGCCACCAGCAGACCACCGGACAGAAACCAGTACTTC	CATSRPPDRNQYF
TRBJ2-2	TRBV20-1	few	TRBD2	TGCAGTGCTACGGCTAGCGGGCGTAACACCGGGGAGCTGTTTTTT	CSATASGRNTGELFF
TRBJ1-1	TRBV12-3/TRBV12-4	.	.	TGTGCCAGCAGTTTACCGACAGGGAACACTGAAGCTTTCTTT	CASSLPTGNTEAFF
TRBJ1-5	TRBV15	few	.	TGTGCCACCAGCAGAGATCAGAACAACATCCCCTATCAGCCCCAGCATTTT	CATSRDQNNIPYQPQHF
TRBJ2-7	TRBV10-3	.	.	TGTGCCATCAGTGCTACGACAGGAGACTCCTACGAGCAGTACTTC	CAISATTGDSYEQYF
TRBJ2-7	TRBV2	.	.	TGTGCCAGCAGTGAAGCCTCTACAGGGCCAGTCTCCTACGAGCAGTACTTC	CASSEASTGPVSYEQYF
TRBJ1-5	TRBV19	few	.	TGTGCCAGTAGTAACAGAATTGTTCAGCCCCAGCATTTT	CASSNRIVQPQHF
TRBJ2-7	TRBV5-1	many	.	TGCGCCAGCAGCTCCACAGGGAGCTCCTACGAGCAGTACTTC	CASSSTGSSYEQYF
TRBJ1-2	TRBV20-1	.	.	TGCAGTGCTAGAGACCAATTGGGTTCTAGCTATGGCTACACCTTC	CSARDQLGSSYGYTF
TRBJ1-2	TRBV20-1	.	TRBD1	TGCAGTGCTAGAGATCGCGACAGGGGATGGTCAGAGGGCTACACCTTC	CSARDRDRGWSEGYTF
TRBJ1-1	TRBV29-1	.	.	TGCAGCGTTGCGGGGGCTGGCACTGAAGCTTTCTTT	CSVAGAGTEAFF
TRBJ2-7	TRBV3-1	.	.	TGTGCCAGCAGCCAAGAGGTCCAAAGCTCCTACGAGCAGTACTTC	CASSQEVQSSYEQYF
TRBJ2-2	TRBV7-2	.	.	TGTGCCAGCGGAATAGCGGTAACTTACACCGGGGAGCTGTTTTTT	CASGIAVTYTGELFF
TRBJ2-3	TRBV5-1	.	TRBD1	TGCGCCAGCAGCCCCGTCTCGACTTGGGGGGACAGGACAGATACGCAGTATTTT	CASSPVSTWGDRTDTQYF
TRBJ1-5	TRBV3-1	few	.	TGTGCCAGCAGCCTCTCGTCGGGTGGGCGCAATCAGCCCCAGCATTTT	CASSLSSGGRNQPQHF
TRBJ2-3	TRBV4-1	.	TRBD2	TGCGCCAGCAGCCAAGATGGACTAGCGGGTAGGACAGATACGCAGTATTTT	CASSQDGLAGRTDTQYF
TRBJ1-2	TRBV29-1	.	.	TGCAGCGCCCGGGACACCGTCTATGGCTACACCTTC	CSARDTVYGYTF
TRBJ2-5	TRBV9	.	.	TGTGCCAGCAGCGTAGGTGGGGTTGGGGAGACCCAGTACTTC	CASSVGGVGETQYF
TRBJ1-2	TRBV20-1	few	TRBD1	TGCAGTGCCCTTAATCAGACAGGGGCCAAGGTAGATGGCTACACCTTC	CSALNQTGAKVDGYTF